The present T cell receptor (beta chain) was sequenced within a study of shared clonotypes between healthy human individuals. Overall study context: A few men and two women, aged 18 to 49, were donors. Each donor's CD4 naive and CD4 memory cells filled three plates apiece, CD8 naive two, and CD8 memory one.

This CDR3 region has 13 residues. CDR1 is SGDLS and CDR2 is YYNGEE in the germline V gene. After removal of 1 base from V and 8 bases from J, the junction contained 2 bases not matched to a gene. Deep-level settings were used for running the assay. Here immunoSEQ multiplex PCR was the method, and the copy in TCRdb shows in-frame clones only, minus some. The data contain over a million clones, approximately 96% of them singletons. With respect to this clone: The antigen remains unidentified.

Study-wide findings and caveats: The rarefaction results pointed to incomplete sorted-subset sequencing despite large depth.

This chain uses TRBV9 with TRBJ2-1; 8 nucleotides agree with TRBD2. This clonotype was sampled from a man aged 25 to 45 in good health. Sequenced: naive CD4+ T cells sorted from blood. The subset is: CD45RA+ positively selected. The CDR3, as DNA: TGTGCCAGCAGCGTACTAGCGGGCGATGAGCAGTTCTTC. Protein sequence: CASSVLAGDEQFF.